The clone carrying this T cell receptor beta chain was observed a handful of times. What it binds is not known. All donors came from Russia, were Caucasian and healthy, and spanned ages about 6 to 100. The entry originates in a study of blood T cells in healthy people across ages. CDR1 and CDR2 (germline): SGHRS, YFSETQ. This CDR3 has 14 residues. V lost 0 bases and J 9 bases, leaving 13 bases between the germline ends. Study-level findings and limits: Unsorted PBMCs ruled out conclusive naive versus antigen-experienced comparison.

A second PCR, run for roughly 7 to 11 cycles, used a sample-barcoded 5' primer plus a J-beta primer mix. Unique molecular identifiers of 12 random nucleotides labeled each cDNA. TCRdb ran MiXCR on the 5' RACE reads and lists one entry per CDR3 protein. The data contain 700,000 or so distinct CDR3 sequences, about 24% of them singletons. The sequence came from a man aged 65 to 79 in good health. Sample: blood. V and J are TRBV5-1 and TRBJ2-1, with a tentative D call TRBD1 (5 bases). In DNA, the CDR3 is TGCGCCAGCAGCTTGGTCAGGGTAAGGGGTGAGCAGTTCTTC. It is translated as CASSLVRVRGEQFF.